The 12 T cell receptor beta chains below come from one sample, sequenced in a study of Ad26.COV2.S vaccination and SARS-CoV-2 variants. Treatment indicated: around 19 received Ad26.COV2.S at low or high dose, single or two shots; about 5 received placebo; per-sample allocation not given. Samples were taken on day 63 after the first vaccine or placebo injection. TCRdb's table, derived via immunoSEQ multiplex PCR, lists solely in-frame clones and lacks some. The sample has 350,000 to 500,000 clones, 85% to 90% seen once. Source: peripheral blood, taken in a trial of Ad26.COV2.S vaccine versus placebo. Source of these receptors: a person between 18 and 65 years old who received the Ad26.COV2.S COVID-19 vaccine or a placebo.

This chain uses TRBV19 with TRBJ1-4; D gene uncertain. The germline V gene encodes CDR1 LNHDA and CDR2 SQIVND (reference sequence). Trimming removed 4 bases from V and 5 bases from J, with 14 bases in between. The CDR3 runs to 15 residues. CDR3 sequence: CASSTEWTANEKLFF. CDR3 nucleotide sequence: TGTGCCAGTAGTACCGAATGGACGGCAAATGAAAAACTGTTTTTT.

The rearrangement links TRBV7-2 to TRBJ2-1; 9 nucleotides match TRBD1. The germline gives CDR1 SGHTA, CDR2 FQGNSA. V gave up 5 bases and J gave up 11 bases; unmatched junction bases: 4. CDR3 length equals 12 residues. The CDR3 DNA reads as TGTGCCAGCAGCCCCGGGACAGGGAAGCAGTTCTTC. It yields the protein CASSPGTGKQFF.

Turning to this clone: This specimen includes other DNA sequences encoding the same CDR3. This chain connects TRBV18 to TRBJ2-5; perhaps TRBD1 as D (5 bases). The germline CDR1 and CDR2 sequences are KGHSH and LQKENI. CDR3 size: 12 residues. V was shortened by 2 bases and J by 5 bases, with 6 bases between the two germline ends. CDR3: CASSPGAETQYF. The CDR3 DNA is TGTGCCAGCTCACCAGGGGCGGAGACCCAGTACTTC.

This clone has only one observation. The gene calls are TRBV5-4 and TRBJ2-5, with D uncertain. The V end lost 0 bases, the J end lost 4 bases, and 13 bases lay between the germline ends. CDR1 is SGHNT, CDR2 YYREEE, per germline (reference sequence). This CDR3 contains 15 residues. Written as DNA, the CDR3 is TGTGCCAGCAGCTTGGCCTCAGGATGGTCAGAGACCCAGTACTTC. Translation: CASSLASGWSETQYF.

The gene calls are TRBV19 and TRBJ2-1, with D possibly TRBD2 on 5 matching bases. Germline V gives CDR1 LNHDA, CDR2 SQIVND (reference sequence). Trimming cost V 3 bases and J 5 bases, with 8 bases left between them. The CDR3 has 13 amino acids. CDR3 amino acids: CASSMGSHNEQFF. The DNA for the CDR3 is TGTGCCAGTAGTATGGGGAGTCACAATGAGCAGTTCTTC.

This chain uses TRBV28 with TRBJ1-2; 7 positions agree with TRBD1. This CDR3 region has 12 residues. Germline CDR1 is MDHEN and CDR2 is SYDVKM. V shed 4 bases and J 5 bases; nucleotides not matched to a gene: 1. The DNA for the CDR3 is TGTGCCAGCAGTTCGGGACAGTATGGCTACACCTTC. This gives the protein CASSSGQYGYTF.

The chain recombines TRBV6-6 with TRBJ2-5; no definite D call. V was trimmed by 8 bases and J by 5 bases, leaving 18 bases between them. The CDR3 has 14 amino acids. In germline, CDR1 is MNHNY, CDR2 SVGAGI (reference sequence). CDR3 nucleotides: TGTGCCAGCGGATTGGAAGTTCCGAGGGAGACCCAGTACTTC. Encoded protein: CASGLEVPRETQYF.

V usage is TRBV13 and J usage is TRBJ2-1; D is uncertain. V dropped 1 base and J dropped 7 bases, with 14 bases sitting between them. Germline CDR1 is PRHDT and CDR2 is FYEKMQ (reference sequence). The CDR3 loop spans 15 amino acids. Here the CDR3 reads CASSLADMPVNEQFF. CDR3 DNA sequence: TGTGCCAGCAGCTTAGCCGACATGCCGGTGAATGAGCAGTTCTTC.

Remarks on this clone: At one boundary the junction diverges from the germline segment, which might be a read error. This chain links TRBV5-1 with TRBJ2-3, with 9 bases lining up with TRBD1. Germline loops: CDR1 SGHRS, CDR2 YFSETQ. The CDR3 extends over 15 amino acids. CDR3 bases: TGCGCCAGCAGGTTGGGGGACAGGGTTACAGATACGCAGTATTTT. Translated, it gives CASRLGDRVTDTQYF. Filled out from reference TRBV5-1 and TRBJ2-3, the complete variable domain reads KAGVTQTPRYLIKTRGQQVTLSCSPISGHRSVSWYQQTPGQGLQFLFEYFSETQRNKGNFPGRFSGRQFSNSRSEMNVSTLELGDSALYLCASRLGDRVTDTQYFGPGTRLTVL.

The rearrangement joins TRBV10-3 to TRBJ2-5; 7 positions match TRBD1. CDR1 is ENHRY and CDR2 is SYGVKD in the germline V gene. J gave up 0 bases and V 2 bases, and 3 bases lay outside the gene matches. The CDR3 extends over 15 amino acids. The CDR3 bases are TGTGCCATCAGTGAGCAGACAGGGCACCAAGAGACCCAGTACTTC. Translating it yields CAISEQTGHQETQYF.

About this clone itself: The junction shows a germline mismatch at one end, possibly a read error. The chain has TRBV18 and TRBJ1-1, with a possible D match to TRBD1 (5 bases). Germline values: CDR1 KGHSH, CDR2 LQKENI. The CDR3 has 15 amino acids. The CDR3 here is CASSPWTRSGSEAFF. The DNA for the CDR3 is TGTGCCAGCTCACCGTGGACACGGTCTGGGTCTGAGGCTTTCTTT. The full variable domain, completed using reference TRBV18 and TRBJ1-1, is NAGVMQNPRHLVRRRGQEARLRCSPMKGHSHVYWYRQLPEEGLKFMVYLQKENIIDESGMPKERFSAEFPKEGPSILRIQQVVRGDSAAYFCASSPWTRSGSEAFFGQGTRLTVV.

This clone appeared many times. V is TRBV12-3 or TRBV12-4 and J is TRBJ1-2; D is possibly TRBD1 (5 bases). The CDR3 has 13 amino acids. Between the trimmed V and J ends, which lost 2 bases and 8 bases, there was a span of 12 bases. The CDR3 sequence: CASSLNRPWGYTF. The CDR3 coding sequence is TGTGCCAGCAGTTTAAACAGGCCGTGGGGCTACACCTTC.